This is a list of T cell receptor beta chains from one sample in a study of beta chain features in type 1 diabetes. Here immunoSEQ multiplex PCR was the method, and the copy in TCRdb shows in-frame clones only, minus some. Of hundreds of thousands of clones in the sample, roughly 16% were seen once. Sequenced input: naive CD4+ T cells from blood. The receptors shown here come from a man between 18 and 35 years old in good health. CDR3s include the opening cysteine and the closing phenylalanine or tryptophan. The order of the fields is J gene, V gene, CDR3 protein.

>TRBJ2-1|TRBV7-9
CASSPLVEYNEQFF
>TRBJ2-7|TRBV28
CASSPGTSGRYEQYF
>TRBJ2-5|TRBV5-1
CASSLGTFQETQYF
>TRBJ2-3|TRBV4-1
CASSQFSLLASTDTQYF
>TRBJ1-1|TRBV27
CASSLSYRGTEAFF
>TRBJ2-5|TRBV5-4
CASSQGGLQLQETQYF
>TRBJ2-5|TRBV18
CASSPPSSLAGGRIPQETQYF
>TRBJ2-2|TRBV10-3
CAISVDYRTGELFF
>TRBJ2-1|TRBV11-2
CASSLDPGASNEQFF
>TRBJ2-3|TRBV7-9
CASSHRMGSTDTQYF
>.|TRBV29-1
CSVGSRLTYEQYF
>TRBJ2-7|TRBV7-2
CASREFATSGTYEQYF
>TRBJ2-7|TRBV27
CASRARLAGFSYEQYF
>TRBJ2-3|TRBV30
CAWRGLAGSTDTQYF
>TRBJ1-1|TRBV7-7
CASSWDRNTEAFF
>TRBJ1-5|TRBV28
CASSSGGQPQHF
>TRBJ2-3|TRBV7-9
CASSLRGTTDTQYF
>TRBJ2-5|TRBV15
CATSRDGGQGGETQYF
>TRBJ2-1|TRBV5-1
CASSLPGLAGGDEQFF
>TRBJ2-7|TRBV15
CATSRFGQVWYF
>TRBJ1-1|TRBV29-1
CSVASAVLMNTEAFF
>TRBJ2-7|TRBV18
CASSKDRVATYEQYF
>TRBJ2-2|TRBV7-2
CASSLALAGVTGELFF
>TRBJ2-7|TRBV28
CASRKSYEQYF
>TRBJ2-1|TRBV7-2
CACSLRSVSGTPNYNEQFF
>TRBJ1-5|TRBV2
CASMDRFSNQPQHF
>TRBJ1-2|TRBV19
CASSITGTNYGYTF
>TRBJ2-3|TRBV5-1
CASSAPGTRTDTQYF
>TRBJ2-7|TRBV5-1
CASSLGNYEQYF
>TRBJ1-2|TRBV5-6
CASRGAHYGYTF
>TRBJ2-7|TRBV5-6
CASSRGDKSYEQYF
>TRBJ2-3|TRBV28
CASSLGSISTDTQYF
>TRBJ1-1|TRBV4-2
CASSHTGSGVNTEAFF
>TRBJ2-3|TRBV30
CAWSAPLWGGGDTQYF
>TRBJ1-3|TRBV2
CASSRGNTIYF
>TRBJ2-7|TRBV27
CASRSKPQAGYAYEQYF
>TRBJ1-1|TRBV6-5
CASSYLTTTGTGAFF
>TRBJ2-6|TRBV30
CAWESPGPNVLTF
>TRBJ1-2|TRBV21-1
CAMPKRAGPNYGYTF
>TRBJ2-5|TRBV10-3
CAISVQSAVQETQYF
>TRBJ1-1|TRBV18
CASSRQGAYTEAFF
>TRBJ2-3|TRBV28
CASSLGGPSTDTQYF
>TRBJ2-5|TRBV5-1
CASSSGATTGETQYF
>TRBJ1-1|TRBV5-4
CASSFAWNTEAFF
>TRBJ1-2|TRBV6-5
CASSYPGREDGYTF
>TRBJ2-7|TRBV6-5
CASRPDDRGVEQYF
>TRBJ2-1|TRBV7-6
CASSPGPGSYNEQFF
>TRBJ2-7|TRBV2
CASIEGTGFSYEQYF
>TRBJ2-7|TRBV5-4
CASSPRTTSYEQYF
>TRBJ2-5|TRBV4-1
CASSLAAQETQYF
>TRBJ2-1|TRBV15
CATVGDEQFF
>TRBJ2-5|TRBV5-4
CASSLGPPGQGAPAQYF